These 8 T cell receptor beta chains came from one sample sequenced in a study of cytomegalovirus exposure and HLA in healthy donors. PCR amplification relied on 60 Vbeta primers (plus 13 Jbeta primers). Assay: immunoSEQ multiplex PCR; the TCRdb copy retains only in-frame clones and omits some. The table lists roughly 80,000 clones, 67% of them singletons. The sequenced material came from PBMCs. The receptors come from a woman aged 50 to 65 in good health and CMV-seropositive.

The genes are TRBV4-1 and TRBJ2-1; 9 nucleotides align to TRBD2. The CDR3 loop spans 16 amino acids. CDR1 and CDR2 from the germline V gene are MGHRA and YSYEKL. The trim removed 1 base at V and 2 bases at J, leaving 3 bases unmatched. CDR3 loop: CASSQGGGGTYNEQFF. The CDR3 bases are TGCGCCAGCAGCCAAGGCGGGGGGGGTACCTACAATGAGCAGTTCTTC.

This chain joins TRBV11-2 and TRBJ2-5, with 12 positions matching TRBD2. The CDR3 totals 18 residues. V was clipped by 4 bases and J by 5 bases; unmatched bases: 14. Germline values: CDR1 SGHAT, CDR2 FQNNGV. The CDR3 sequence: CASSYRLAGEYSVETQYF. The CDR3 DNA reads TGTGCCAGCAGCTACAGACTAGCGGGGGAGTATAGCGTTGAGACCCAGTACTTC.

This clone has just one count. The chain couples TRBV23-1 to TRBJ1-5; D is uncertain. TRBV23-1 is treated as an ORF (open reading frame) with a function not yet certain. The length of the CDR3 is 17 residues. The V end was cut by 1 base, the J end by 2 bases, with 15 bases between. Here the CDR3 DNA reads TGCGCCAGCAGTCAATGGCCCCTAGGTCGGGGCAATCAGCCCCAGCATTTT. Encoded protein: CASSQWPLGRGNQPQHF.

The V gene is TRBV6-6, the J gene TRBJ2-3; TRBD2 aligns across 10 bases. The germline V gene has CDR1 MNHNY and CDR2 SVGAGI (reference sequence). The CDR3 runs 14 residues. The trim removed 8 bases at V and 6 bases at J, leaving 8 bases unmatched. The CDR3 is CASERAGGRDTQYF. CDR3 coding DNA: TGTGCCAGCGAAAGAGCGGGGGGGCGGGATACGCAGTATTTT.

The chain combines TRBV7-3 with TRBJ1-1, with D maybe TRBD1 (5 bases). CDR3 size: 11 residues. Germline V gene sequence: CDR1 SGHTA, CDR2 FQGTGA. Deletions cut 3 bases from V and 8 bases from J, with 7 bases between. CDR3: CASSLGGEAFF. CDR3 bases: TGTGCCAGCAGCTTGGGGGGAGAAGCTTTCTTT. The full variable domain, with the rest looked up from reference TRBV7-3 and TRBJ1-1, is GAGVSQTPSNKVTEKGKYVELRCDPISGHTALYWYRQSLGQGPEFLIYFQGTGAADDSGLPNDRFFAVRPEGSVSTLKIQRTERGDSAVYLCASSLGGEAFFGQGTRLTVV.

This rearrangement joins TRBV5-6 to TRBJ2-4; D gene ambiguous. The germline V gene has CDR1 SGHDT and CDR2 YYEEEE. Trimming cost V 6 bases and J 0 bases, with 7 bases left between them. The CDR3 covers 13 residues. CDR3 residues: CASKELAKNIQYF. CDR3 sequence (DNA): TGTGCCAGCAAGGAGTTAGCCAAAAACATTCAGTACTTC.

V and J are TRBV6-6 and TRBJ2-2; a weak D match, TRBD1 (5 bases). Trimming cost V 6 bases and J 2 bases, with 10 bases left between them. The CDR3 contains 14 residues. Looked up from germline, CDR1 is MNHNY and CDR2 is SVGAGI (reference sequence). This CDR3 is CASRNGQNTGELFF. The DNA for the CDR3 is TGTGCCAGCAGAAACGGACAAAACACCGGGGAGCTGTTTTTT.

The gene calls are TRBV19 and TRBJ1-2; unclear D gene. Per germline, CDR1 LNHDA and CDR2 SQIVND (reference sequence). Trimming cost V 4 bases and J 4 bases, with 22 bases left between them. CDR3 size: 17 residues. The CDR3 protein is CASSNALDVRVGYGYTF. CDR3 sequence (DNA): TGTGCCAGTAGTAATGCTCTGGATGTGAGGGTTGGCTATGGCTACACCTTC.